These 21 T cell receptor beta chains share one sample of origin, sequenced in a study of graft-versus-host responses after intestinal transplantation. Their specific antigens are unknown. Clones were read by immunoSEQ multiplex PCR, and TCRdb kept only the in-frame ones, dropping some. The sample records around 36,000 clones, roughly 96% being singletons. The source was unstimulated CD8+ T cells sorted from spleen or lymph node cells, collected before transplant. The source is a human donor who was the organ donor for an intestinal transplant.

V is TRBV4-2 and J is TRBJ2-5; possible D gene TRBD1, 6 bases. The CDR3 spans 16 residues. Trimming took off 0 bases at V and 3 bases at J, with 14 bases between the two ends. Germline loops: CDR1 LGHNA, CDR2 YNFKEQ. In nucleotides, the CDR3 is TGTGCCAGCAGCCAAGATGTGGCAGGGGCGGAAGAGACCCAGTACTTC. Its translation: CASSQDVAGAEETQYF.

The chain has TRBV4-1 and TRBJ2-3, with 15 bases lining up with TRBD2. Per the germline V gene, CDR1 is MGHRA and CDR2 is YSYEKL. The CDR3 extends over 18 amino acids. V trimming: 1 base; J trimming: 3 bases; junction bases outside the gene matches: 5. The chain's CDR3 is CASSQVGLAGGNTDTQYF. The CDR3 coding sequence is TGCGCCAGCAGCCAAGTTGGACTAGCGGGGGGGAATACAGATACGCAGTATTTT.

The genes are TRBV4-3 and TRBJ1-3; D not certain. CDR1 is LGHNA and CDR2 is YSLEER in the germline V gene. The CDR3 spans 16 residues. Trimming cost V 0 bases and J 0 bases, with 9 bases left between them. The CDR3 here is CASSQELRSSGNTIYF. The CDR3 bases are TGCGCCAGCAGCCAAGAGCTCCGGTCCTCTGGAAACACCATATATTTT.

The chain has TRBV10-3 and TRBJ2-1; D uncertain. The CDR3 sequence is 14 residues long. Trimming removed 6 bases from V and 3 bases from J, with 12 bases in between. Germline V CDR1 and CDR2: ENHRY, SYGVKD. CDR3 in DNA: TGTGCCATCAGAGTGGGGTACGGCTACAATGAGCAGTTCTTC. Translation gives CAIRVGYGYNEQFF.

V usage is TRBV19 and J usage is TRBJ2-3; D is undetermined. V was trimmed by 5 bases and J by 4 bases, leaving 13 bases between them. Looked up from germline, CDR1 is LNHDA and CDR2 is SQIVND (reference sequence). The CDR3 spans 14 residues. The CDR3 protein is CASSLWFISDTQYF. CDR3 nucleotides: TGTGCCAGTAGTCTCTGGTTTATATCAGATACGCAGTATTTT.

The chain recombines TRBV4-3 with TRBJ1-2; TRBD1 matches 8 bases. This CDR3 has 16 residues. The V gene's germline CDR1 is LGHNA and CDR2 YSLEER. V gave up 0 bases and J gave up 3 bases; unmatched junction bases: 6. The CDR3 region has the DNA TGCGCCAGCAGCCAAGATCGGTCAGGGGGCTACTATGGCTACACCTTC. As protein: CASSQDRSGGYYGYTF.

The chain carries TRBV30 and TRBJ2-7; tentatively, D is TRBD1 (6 bases). The CDR3 runs to 13 residues. The germline V and J ends were trimmed by 2 bases and 0 bases, with 8 bases remaining between them. The V gene's germline CDR1 is GTSNPN and CDR2 SVGIG (reference sequence). The chain's CDR3 is CAWSLGASYEQYF. CDR3 DNA sequence: TGTGCCTGGAGTCTGGGGGCCTCCTACGAGCAGTACTTC.

The chain has TRBV7-9 and TRBJ2-1, with D possibly being TRBD2 (7 bases). The CDR3 extends over 14 amino acids. Germline CDR1 reads SEHNR; CDR2 reads FQNEAQ (reference sequence). The V end was cut by 8 bases, the J end by 2 bases, with 13 bases between. The CDR3 loop is CASGWGGPYNEQFF. Here the CDR3 DNA reads TGTGCCAGCGGATGGGGGGGCCCCTACAATGAGCAGTTCTTC.

This chain links TRBV4-1 with TRBJ2-5, with 7 bases that match TRBD1. CDR1 and CDR2 from the germline V gene are MGHRA and YSYEKL. Losses at the gene ends were 8 bases for V and 3 bases for J; bases not matched to a gene: 0. CDR3 length: 11 amino acids. The CDR3 is CASGTEETQYF. Written as DNA, the CDR3 is TGCGCCAGCGGGACAGAAGAGACCCAGTACTTC.

V usage is TRBV4-3 and J usage is TRBJ2-7; 7 bases align to TRBD2. The length of the CDR3 is 16 residues. Germline loops: CDR1 LGHNA, CDR2 YSLEER. The V gene end was trimmed by 1 base and the J gene end by 0 bases; junction bases not matched to a gene: 6. The CDR3 nucleotides read TGCGCCAGCAGCCAAGTTTTAGGGGAGGGCTCCTACGAGCAGTACTTC. This translates into CASSQVLGEGSYEQYF.

The rearrangement joins TRBV5-6 to TRBJ1-1, with a tentative D call TRBD1 (5 bases). CDR1 is SGHDT, CDR2 YYEEEE, per germline. This CDR3 has 13 amino acids. V gave up 0 bases and J gave up 6 bases, with 9 bases separating them. For the CDR3, the DNA is TGTGCCAGCAGCTTGGCAGGGACTGCTGAAGCTTTCTTT. It is translated as CASSLAGTAEAFF.

The chain uses TRBV2 and TRBJ1-1; D is perhaps TRBD1 (6 bases). Germline V lookup: CDR1 SNHLY, CDR2 FYNNEI. The CDR3 contains 15 residues. V was clipped by 3 bases and J by 4 bases, with 15 bases between them. In DNA form, the CDR3 reads TGTGCCAGCAGTGACAATGGGGGGGCGGGCACTGAAGCTTTCTTT. As protein: CASSDNGGAGTEAFF.

This clone was detected a few times. This sequence joins TRBV6-1 and TRBJ1-5, with unresolved D. V was clipped by 2 bases and J by 4 bases, with 6 bases between them. Germline values: CDR1 MNHNS, CDR2 SASEGT. The CDR3 loop spans 13 amino acids. The CDR3 DNA reads TGTGCCAGCAGTGAATTGGTGAATCAGCCCCAGCATTTT. As protein: CASSELVNQPQHF.

As for this clone: This sample includes further DNA sequences coding for the same CDR3. The chain couples TRBV13 to TRBJ2-3; TRBD1 might be the D (5 bases). Trimming pared 5 bases from V and 3 bases from J, leaving 6 bases between. The CDR3 has 12 residues. Germline assignment: CDR1 PRHDT and CDR2 FYEKMQ (reference sequence). Here the CDR3 reads CASSPGTDTQYF. The CDR3 nucleotides are TGTGCCAGCAGCCCAGGGACAGATACGCAGTATTTT.

The chain recombines TRBV7-9 with TRBJ2-7; D gene uncertain. Trimming took 1 base from V and 2 from J, leaving 9 bases between them. CDR1 and CDR2 (germline): SEHNR, FQNEAQ (reference sequence). This CDR3 contains 14 residues. The CDR3 loop reads CASSLVGQPYEQYF. The CDR3 DNA is TGTGCCAGCAGCTTAGTCGGGCAGCCCTACGAGCAGTACTTC.

This clone was recorded only once. The rearrangement joins TRBV11-2 to TRBJ1-1; D unclear. The CDR3 covers 16 residues. Per the germline V gene, CDR1 is SGHAT and CDR2 is FQNNGV. Trimming shortened V by 3 bases and J by 0 bases, and 14 bases separated the two germline ends. The CDR3, as DNA: TGTGCCAGCAGCTTCCCCTTTACTTCCCTGAACACTGAAGCTTTCTTT. As protein: CASSFPFTSLNTEAFF.

This chain connects TRBV5-5 to TRBJ1-3, with D possibly being TRBD1 (5 bases). The length of the CDR3 is 16 residues. V lost 7 bases to trimming and J lost 3 bases, with 20 bases between them. CDR1 and CDR2 (germline): SGHKS, YYEKEE (reference sequence). In DNA form, the CDR3 reads TGTGCCAGCCTCACTTATTCCTCCCAGGGTGGAAACACCATATATTTT. Translated, it gives CASLTYSSQGGNTIYF.

This clone was detected only a few times. The rearrangement uses TRBV5-4 and TRBJ2-7, with D maybe TRBD1 (6 bases). This CDR3 comprises 15 residues. The V gene's germline CDR1 is SGHNT and CDR2 YYREEE (reference sequence). V lost 0 bases and J 5 bases, leaving 15 bases between the germline ends. Here the CDR3 DNA reads TGTGCCAGCAGCTTGGGAGAGCAGGGGCGCCACGAGCAGTACTTC. It specifies CASSLGEQGRHEQYF.

This clone was detected once. The chain recombines TRBV28 with TRBJ2-1, with a possible D match to TRBD2 (5 bases). Trimming took off 4 bases at V and 3 bases at J, with 13 bases between the two ends. This CDR3 has 15 residues. The germline V gene encodes CDR1 MDHEN and CDR2 SYDVKM. The CDR3 coding sequence is TGTGCCAGCAGTTCTTTGGACTCAATCTACAATGAGCAGTTCTTC. Protein product: CASSSLDSIYNEQFF.

CDR3 DNA sequence: TGTGCCAGCGGACAGGCCGGGGGCGACTCTGGCTACACCTTC. Residues: CASGQAGGDSGYTF. V gene TRBV6-1 combines with J gene TRBJ1-2, with 7 bases that match TRBD1. The CDR3 spans 14 residues. After removal of 8 bases from V and 7 bases from J, the junction contained 13 bases not matched to a gene. The germline CDR1 and CDR2 sequences are MNHNS and SASEGT.

The chain joins TRBV4-3 to TRBJ1-6; D call uncertain. CDR1 is LGHNA, CDR2 YSLEER, per germline. This CDR3 has 17 residues. Between the trimmed V and J ends, which lost 0 bases and 0 bases, there was a span of 9 bases. The CDR3, as DNA: TGCGCCAGCAGCCAAGATTTCGCGATCTCCTATAATTCACCCCTCCACTTT. Translating it yields CASSQDFAISYNSPLHF.